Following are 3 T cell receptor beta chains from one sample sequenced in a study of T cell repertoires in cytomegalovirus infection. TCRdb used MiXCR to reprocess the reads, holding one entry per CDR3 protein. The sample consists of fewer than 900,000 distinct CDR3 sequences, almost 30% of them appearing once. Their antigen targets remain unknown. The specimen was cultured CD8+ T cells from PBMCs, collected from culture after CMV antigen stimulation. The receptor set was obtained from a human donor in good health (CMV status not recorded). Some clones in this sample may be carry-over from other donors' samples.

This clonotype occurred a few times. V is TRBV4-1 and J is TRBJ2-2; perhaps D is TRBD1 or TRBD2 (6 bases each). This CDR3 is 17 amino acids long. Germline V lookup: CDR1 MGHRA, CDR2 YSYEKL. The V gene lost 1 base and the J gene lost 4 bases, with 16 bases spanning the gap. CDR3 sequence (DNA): TGCGCCAGCAGCCAAGTGATTTTTGGAGGGGGCACCGGGGAGCTGTTTTTT. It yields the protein CASSQVIFGGGTGELFF.

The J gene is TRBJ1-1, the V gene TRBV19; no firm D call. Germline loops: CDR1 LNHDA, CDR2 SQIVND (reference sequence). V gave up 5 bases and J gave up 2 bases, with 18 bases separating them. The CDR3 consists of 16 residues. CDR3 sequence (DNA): TGTGCCAGTAGTCTTAAGAGGAGACTCATAAACACTGAAGCTTTCTTT. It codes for CASSLKRRLINTEAFF. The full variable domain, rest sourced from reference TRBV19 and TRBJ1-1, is DGGITQSPKYLFRKEGQNVTLSCEQNLNHDAMYWYRQDPGQGLRLIYYSQIVNDFQKGDIAEGYSVSREKKESFPLTVTSAQKNPTAFYLCASSLKRRLINTEAFFGQGTRLTVV.

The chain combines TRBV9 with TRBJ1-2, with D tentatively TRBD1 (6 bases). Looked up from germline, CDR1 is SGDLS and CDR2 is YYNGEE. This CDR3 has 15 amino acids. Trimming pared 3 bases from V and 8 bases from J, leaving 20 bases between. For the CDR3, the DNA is TGTGCCAGCAGCGAAGGGGTATACGGGGGCGGCGGCTACACCTTC. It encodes CASSEGVYGGGGYTF.